This T cell receptor beta chain was obtained from a study of cytomegalovirus exposure and HLA in healthy donors. Of note for this clone: Antigen specificity is unknown.

Vbeta (60) and Jbeta (13) primers were used in the PCR. Assay: immunoSEQ multiplex PCR; the TCRdb copy retains only in-frame clones and omits some. Of approximately 100,000 clones listed, 10% are singletons. V lost 4 bases, J lost 0 bases, and 12 bases lay in between. Germline V lookup: CDR1 MNHEY, CDR2 SVGAGI. The CDR3 is made up of 15 amino acids. General observations from the study: The majority of TCR sequences were rare, yet some public TCRs appeared in many donors. A few of the chains that were CMV-associated were confirmed in vitro to be specific for CMV antigens.

Sequencing was carried out using PBMCs. The clonotype was recovered from a man aged 40-49 years in good health and CMV-seropositive. This chain links TRBV6-5 with TRBJ1-2, with D maybe TRBD1 (6 bases). The CDR3 here is CASSLGGQANYGYTF. For the CDR3, the DNA is TGTGCCAGCAGTTTGGGGGGGCAAGCTAACTATGGCTACACCTTC.